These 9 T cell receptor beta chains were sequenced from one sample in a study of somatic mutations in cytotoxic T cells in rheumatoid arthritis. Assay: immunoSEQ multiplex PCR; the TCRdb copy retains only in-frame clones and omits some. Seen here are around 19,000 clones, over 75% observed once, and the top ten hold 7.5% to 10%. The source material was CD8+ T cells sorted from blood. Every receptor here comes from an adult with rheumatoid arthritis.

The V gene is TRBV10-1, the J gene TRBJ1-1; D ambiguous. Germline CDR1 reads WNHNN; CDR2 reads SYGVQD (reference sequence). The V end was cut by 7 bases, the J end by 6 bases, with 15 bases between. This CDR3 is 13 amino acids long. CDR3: CASNLRARAEAFF. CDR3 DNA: TGCGCCAGCAATCTAAGGGCGAGGGCTGAAGCTTTCTTT.

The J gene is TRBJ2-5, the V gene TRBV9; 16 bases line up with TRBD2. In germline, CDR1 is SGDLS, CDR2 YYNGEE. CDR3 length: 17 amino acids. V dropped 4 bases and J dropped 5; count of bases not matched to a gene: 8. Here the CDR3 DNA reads TGTGCCAGCAGCTCCTTGGGACTAGCGGGGGGGCCTGAGACCCAGTACTTC. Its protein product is CASSSLGLAGGPETQYF. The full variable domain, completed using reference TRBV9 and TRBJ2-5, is DSGVTQTPKHLITATGQRVTLRCSPRSGDLSVYWYQQSLDQGLQFLIQYYNGEERAKGNILERFSAQQFPDLHSELNLSSLELGDSALYFCASSSLGLAGGPETQYFGPGTRLLVL.

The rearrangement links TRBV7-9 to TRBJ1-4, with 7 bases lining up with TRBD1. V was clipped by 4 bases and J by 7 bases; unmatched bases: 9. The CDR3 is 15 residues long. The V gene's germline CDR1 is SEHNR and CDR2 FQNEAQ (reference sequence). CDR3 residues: CASSSTRGPGEKLFF. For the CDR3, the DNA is TGTGCCAGCAGCTCGACGAGGGGGCCTGGTGAAAAACTGTTTTTT.

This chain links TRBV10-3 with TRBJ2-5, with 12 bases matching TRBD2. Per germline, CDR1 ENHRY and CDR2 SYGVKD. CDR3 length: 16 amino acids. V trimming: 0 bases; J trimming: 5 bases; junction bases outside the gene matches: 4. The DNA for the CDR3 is TGTGCCATCAGTGAGTCCAGGACTAGCGGGGCGGAGACCCAGTACTTC. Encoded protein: CAISESRTSGAETQYF.

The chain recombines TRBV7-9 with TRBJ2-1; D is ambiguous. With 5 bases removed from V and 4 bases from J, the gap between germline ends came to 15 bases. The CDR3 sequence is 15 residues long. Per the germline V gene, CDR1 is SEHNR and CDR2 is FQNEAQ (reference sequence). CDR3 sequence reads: CASSPPRTTYNEQFF. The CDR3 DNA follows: TGTGCCAGCAGCCCACCCCGAACTACATACAATGAGCAGTTCTTC.

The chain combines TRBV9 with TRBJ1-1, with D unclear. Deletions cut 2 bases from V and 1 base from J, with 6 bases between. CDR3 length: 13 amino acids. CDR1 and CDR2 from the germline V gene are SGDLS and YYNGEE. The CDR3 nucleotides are TGTGCCAGCAGCGTGACGGCGAACACTGAAGCTTTCTTT. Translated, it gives CASSVTANTEAFF.

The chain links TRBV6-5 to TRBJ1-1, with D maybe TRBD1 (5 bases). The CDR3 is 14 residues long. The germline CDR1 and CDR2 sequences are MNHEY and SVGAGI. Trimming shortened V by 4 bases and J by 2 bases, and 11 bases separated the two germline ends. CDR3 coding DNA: TGTGCCAGCAGTTCACAGGCGTATAACACTGAAGCTTTCTTT. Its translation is CASSSQAYNTEAFF.

The CDR3 region is CASSYGGQVHEQYF. CDR3 in DNA: TGTGCCAGCAGTTACGGTGGACAGGTCCACGAGCAGTACTTC. The V call is TRBV6-6, the J call TRBJ2-7; 7 nucleotides agree with TRBD1. The CDR3 runs to 14 residues. Germline loops: CDR1 MNHNY, CDR2 SVGAGI (reference sequence). With V trimmed by 2 bases and J by 5 bases, 6 bases remained unmatched.

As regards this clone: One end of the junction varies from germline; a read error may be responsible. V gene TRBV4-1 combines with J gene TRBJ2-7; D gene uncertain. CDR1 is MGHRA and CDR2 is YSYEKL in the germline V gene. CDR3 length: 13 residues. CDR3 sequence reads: CVSSQRLSYEQYF. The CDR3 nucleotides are TGCGTCAGCAGCCAACGCCTCTCCTACGAGCAGTACTTC.